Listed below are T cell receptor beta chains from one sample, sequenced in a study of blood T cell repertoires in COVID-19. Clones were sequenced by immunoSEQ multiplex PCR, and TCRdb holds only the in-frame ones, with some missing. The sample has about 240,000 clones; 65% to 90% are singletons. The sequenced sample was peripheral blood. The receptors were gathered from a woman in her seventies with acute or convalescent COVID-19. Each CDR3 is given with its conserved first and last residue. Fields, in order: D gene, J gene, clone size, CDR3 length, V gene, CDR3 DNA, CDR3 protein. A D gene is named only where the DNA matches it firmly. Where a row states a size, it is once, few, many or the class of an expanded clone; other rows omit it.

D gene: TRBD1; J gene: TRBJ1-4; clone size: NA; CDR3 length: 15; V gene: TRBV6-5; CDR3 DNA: TGTGCCAGCAGTTACTCGGGACAGTGGAATGAAAAACTGTTTTTT; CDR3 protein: CASSYSGQWNEKLFF
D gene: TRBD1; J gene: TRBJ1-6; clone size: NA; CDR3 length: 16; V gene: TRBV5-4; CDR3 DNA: TGTGCCAGCAGCTTAGGGACAGGGTACCCAAATTCACCCCTCCACTTT; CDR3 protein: CASSLGTGYPNSPLHF
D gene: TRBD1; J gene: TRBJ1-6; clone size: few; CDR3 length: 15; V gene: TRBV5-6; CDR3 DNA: TGTGCCAGCAGCTTGGAGACAGGGGCAGGTTCACCCCTCCACTTT; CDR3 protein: CASSLETGAGSPLHF
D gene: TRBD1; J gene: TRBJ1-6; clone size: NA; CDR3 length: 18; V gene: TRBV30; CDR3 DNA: TGTGCCTGGAGCGCCCGACAGGGCAATCGACCCTATAATTCACCCCTCCACTTT; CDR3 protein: CAWSARQGNRPYNSPLHF
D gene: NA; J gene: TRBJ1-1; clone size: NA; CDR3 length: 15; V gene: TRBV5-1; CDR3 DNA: TGCGCCAGCAGCTTGGACAGGCCAGGCCACACTGAAGCTTTCTTT; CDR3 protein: CASSLDRPGHTEAFF
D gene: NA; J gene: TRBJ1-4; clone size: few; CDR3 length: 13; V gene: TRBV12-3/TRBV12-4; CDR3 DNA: TGTGCCAGCAGTTTCTCGTCTCTACGCGAGGTGCATTTT; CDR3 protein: CASSFSSLREVHF
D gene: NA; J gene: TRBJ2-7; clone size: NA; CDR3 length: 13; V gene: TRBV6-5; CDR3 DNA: TGTGCCAGCAGTTACGGTAGAGCCTACGAGCAGTACTTC; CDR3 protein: CASSYGRAYEQYF
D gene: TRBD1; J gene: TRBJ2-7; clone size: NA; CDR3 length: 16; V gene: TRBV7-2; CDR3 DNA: TGTGCCAGCAGCCCCAGCGCAGGGGGCGTAGGCTACGAGCAGTACTTC; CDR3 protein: CASSPSAGGVGYEQYF
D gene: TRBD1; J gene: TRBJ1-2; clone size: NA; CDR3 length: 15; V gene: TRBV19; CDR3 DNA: TGTGCCAGTAGTGCCTCGACCGGGACAGGGAGTGGCTACACCTTC; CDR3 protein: CASSASTGTGSGYTF
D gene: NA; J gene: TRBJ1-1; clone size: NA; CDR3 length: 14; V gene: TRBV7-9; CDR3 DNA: TGTGCCAGCAGCTTAGCGCAGAGGGTCTCTGAAGCTTTCTTT; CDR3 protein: CASSLAQRVSEAFF
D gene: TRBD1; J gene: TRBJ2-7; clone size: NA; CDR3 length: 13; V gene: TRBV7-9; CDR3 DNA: TGTGCCAGCAGCTTAAACAGGGGCTACGAGCAGTACTTC; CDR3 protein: CASSLNRGYEQYF
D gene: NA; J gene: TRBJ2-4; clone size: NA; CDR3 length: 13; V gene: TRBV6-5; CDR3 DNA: TGTGCCAGCAGAGGGGGGGTGTTCGACATTCAGTACTTC; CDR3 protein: CASRGGVFDIQYF
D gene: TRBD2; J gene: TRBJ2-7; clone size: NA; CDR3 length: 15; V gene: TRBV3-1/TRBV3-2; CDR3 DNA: TGTGCCAGCAGCCAAGAATGGACTAGCGGATACGAGCAGTACTTC; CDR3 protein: CASSQEWTSGYEQYF
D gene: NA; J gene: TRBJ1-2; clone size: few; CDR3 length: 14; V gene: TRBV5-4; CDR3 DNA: TGTGCCAGCAACTCAGCGGGGGGGCGCTATGGCTACACCTTC; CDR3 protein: CASNSAGGRYGYTF
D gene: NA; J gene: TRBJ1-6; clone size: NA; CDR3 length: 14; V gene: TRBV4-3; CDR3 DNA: TGCGCCAGCAGCCAACGACAGCGCGATTCACCCCTCCACTTT; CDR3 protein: CASSQRQRDSPLHF
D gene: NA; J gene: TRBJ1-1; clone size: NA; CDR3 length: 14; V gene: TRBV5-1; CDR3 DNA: TGCGCCAGCAGTCTTAACAGGGCTGGCACTGAAGCTTTCTTT; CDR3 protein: CASSLNRAGTEAFF
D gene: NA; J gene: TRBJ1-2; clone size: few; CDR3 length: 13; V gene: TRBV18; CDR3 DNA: TGTGCCAGCTCACCATCAGGGGACTATGGCTACACCTTC; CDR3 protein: CASSPSGDYGYTF
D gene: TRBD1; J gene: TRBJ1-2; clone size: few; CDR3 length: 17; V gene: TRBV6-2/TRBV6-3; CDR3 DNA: TGTGCCAGCAGTTGGGACAGGGCCCAACTAACACACTATGGCTACACCTTC; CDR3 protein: CASSWDRAQLTHYGYTF
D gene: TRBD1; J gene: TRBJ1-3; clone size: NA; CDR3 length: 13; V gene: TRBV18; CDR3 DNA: TGTGCCAGCTCACCGGGACAGGGAAACACCATATATTTT; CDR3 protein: CASSPGQGNTIYF
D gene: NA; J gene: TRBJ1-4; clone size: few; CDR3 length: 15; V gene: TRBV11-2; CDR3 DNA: TGTGCCAGCAGGATCAGAGGGAAGGGAGATGAAAAACTGTTTTTT; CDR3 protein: CASRIRGKGDEKLFF
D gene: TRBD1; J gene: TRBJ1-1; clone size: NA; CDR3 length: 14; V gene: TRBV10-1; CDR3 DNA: TGCGCCAGCAGTGAGACAGGGGTGGCCACTGAAGCTTTCTTT; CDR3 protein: CASSETGVATEAFF
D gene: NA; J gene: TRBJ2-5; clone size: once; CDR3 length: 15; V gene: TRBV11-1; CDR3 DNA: TGTGCCAGCAGCTTCCGAGGGGGGGGCCAAGAGACCCAGTACTTC; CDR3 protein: CASSFRGGGQETQYF
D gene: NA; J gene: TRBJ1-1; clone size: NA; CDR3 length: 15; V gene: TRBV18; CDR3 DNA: TGTGCCAGCTCACCACCGGGAGGGTTGAACACTGAAGCTTTCTTT; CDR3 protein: CASSPPGGLNTEAFF
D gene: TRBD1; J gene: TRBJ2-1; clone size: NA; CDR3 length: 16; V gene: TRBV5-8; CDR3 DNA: TGTGCCAGCACCCACTCAACGGACAGGGGTAGAAATGAGCAGTTCTTC; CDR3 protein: CASTHSTDRGRNEQFF
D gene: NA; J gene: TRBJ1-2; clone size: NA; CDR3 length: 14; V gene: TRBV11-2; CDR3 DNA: TGTGCCAGCAGCCGCCCGGGAGCCAGCTATGGCTACACCTTC; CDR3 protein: CASSRPGASYGYTF
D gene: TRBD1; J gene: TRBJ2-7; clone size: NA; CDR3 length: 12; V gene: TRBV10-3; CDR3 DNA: TGTGCCATCAGTGAGCAGGGGGCCGAGCAGTACTTC; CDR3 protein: CAISEQGAEQYF
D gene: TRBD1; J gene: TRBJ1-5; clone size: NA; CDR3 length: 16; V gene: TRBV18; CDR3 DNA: TGTGCCAGCTCACTTACAGGGGGGGGAGGCAATCAGCCCCAGCATTTT; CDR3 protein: CASSLTGGGGNQPQHF
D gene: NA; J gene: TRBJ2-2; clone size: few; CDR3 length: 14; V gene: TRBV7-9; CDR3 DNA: TGTGCCAGCAGCTTATACAGTTCCACCGGGGAGCTGTTTTTT; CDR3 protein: CASSLYSSTGELFF
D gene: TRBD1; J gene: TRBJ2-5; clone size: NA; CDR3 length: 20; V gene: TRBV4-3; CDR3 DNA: TGCGCCAGCAGCCAAGATTATCAAGCACCAGGGGGTTTGGACCAAGAGACCCAGTACTTC; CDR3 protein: CASSQDYQAPGGLDQETQYF
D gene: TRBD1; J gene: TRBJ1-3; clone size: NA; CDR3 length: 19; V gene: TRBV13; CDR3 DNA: TGTGCCAGCAGCTCCCTTGGGGTCGGGACAGGGAACTCTGGAAACACCATATATTTT; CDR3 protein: CASSSLGVGTGNSGNTIYF
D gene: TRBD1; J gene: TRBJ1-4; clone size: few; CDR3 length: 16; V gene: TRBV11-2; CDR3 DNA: TGTGCCAGCAGCTTAGGGACAGGGACCTCTAATGAAAAACTGTTTTTT; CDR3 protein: CASSLGTGTSNEKLFF
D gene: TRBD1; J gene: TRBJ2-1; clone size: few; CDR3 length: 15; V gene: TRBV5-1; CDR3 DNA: TGCGCCAGCAGCTTGAGGCAGGGGGCCGGAAATGAGCAGTTCTTC; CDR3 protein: CASSLRQGAGNEQFF
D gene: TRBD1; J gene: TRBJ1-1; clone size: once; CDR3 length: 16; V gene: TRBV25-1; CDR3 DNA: TGTGCCAGCAGTAGTCCCGGGACAGGGAGAGACACTGAAGCTTTCTTT; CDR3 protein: CASSSPGTGRDTEAFF
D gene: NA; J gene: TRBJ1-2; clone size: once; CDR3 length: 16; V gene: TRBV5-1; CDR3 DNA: TGCGCCAGCAGCGACCAACTTCGGGGTATCGGCTATGGCTACACCTTC; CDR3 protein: CASSDQLRGIGYGYTF
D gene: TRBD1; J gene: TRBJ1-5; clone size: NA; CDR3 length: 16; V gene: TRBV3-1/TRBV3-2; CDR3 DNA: TGTGCCAGCAGCCAAGCATTGGGACAGGGGAATCAGCCCCAGCATTTT; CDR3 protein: CASSQALGQGNQPQHF
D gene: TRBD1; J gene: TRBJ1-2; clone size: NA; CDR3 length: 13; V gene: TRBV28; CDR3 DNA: TGTGCCAGCAGCTCCCCCGACAGGGATGGCTACACCTTC; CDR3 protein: CASSSPDRDGYTF
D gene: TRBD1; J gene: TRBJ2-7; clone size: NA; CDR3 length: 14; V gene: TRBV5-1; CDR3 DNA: TGCGCCAGCAGCCCGGGACAGGGGGCGAGGGAGCAGTACTTC; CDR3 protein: CASSPGQGAREQYF
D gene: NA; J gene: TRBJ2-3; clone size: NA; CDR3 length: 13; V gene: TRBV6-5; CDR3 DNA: TGTGCCAGCAGTCGGGGGGCGAGGGATACGCAGTATTTT; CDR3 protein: CASSRGARDTQYF
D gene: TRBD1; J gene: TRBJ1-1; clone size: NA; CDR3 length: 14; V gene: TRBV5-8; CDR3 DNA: TGTGCCAGCAGCCAATACGGGACAGGGGCTGAAGCTTTCTTT; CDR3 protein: CASSQYGTGAEAFF
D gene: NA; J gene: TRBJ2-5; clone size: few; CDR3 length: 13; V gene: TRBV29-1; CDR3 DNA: TGCAGCGGTGCCTTAACAGATGAAGAGACCCAGTACTTC; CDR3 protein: CSGALTDEETQYF
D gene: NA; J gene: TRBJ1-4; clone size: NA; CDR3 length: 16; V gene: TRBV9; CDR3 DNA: TGTGCCAGCAGCGTAGGAGGGTCGCCGAGCTTGGAAAAACTGTTTTTT; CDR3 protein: CASSVGGSPSLEKLFF
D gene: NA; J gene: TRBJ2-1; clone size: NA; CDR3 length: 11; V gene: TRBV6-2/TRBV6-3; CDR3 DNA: TGTGCCAGCAGCCGAGGCGGCCTTGGGTTCTTC; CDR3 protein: CASSRGGLGFF
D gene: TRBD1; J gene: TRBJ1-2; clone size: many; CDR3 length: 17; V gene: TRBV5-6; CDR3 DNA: TGTGCCAGCAGCCCCACCCTTAGACAGGGTACTAACTATGGCTACACCTTC; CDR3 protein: CASSPTLRQGTNYGYTF
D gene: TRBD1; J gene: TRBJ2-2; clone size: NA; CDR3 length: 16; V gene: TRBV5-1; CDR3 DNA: TGCGCCAGCAGCTTAGGACAGGGGGCGGTCACCGGGGAGCTGTTTTTT; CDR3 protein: CASSLGQGAVTGELFF
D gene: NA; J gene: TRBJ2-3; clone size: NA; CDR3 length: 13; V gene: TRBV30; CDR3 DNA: TGTGCCTGGAGTGTAGGGACTCCGGATACGCAGTATTTT; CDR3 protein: CAWSVGTPDTQYF
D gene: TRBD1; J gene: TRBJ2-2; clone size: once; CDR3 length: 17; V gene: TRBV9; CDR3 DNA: TGTGCCAGCAGCGTCCTCTCCGGGACAGCGAACACCGGGGAGCTGTTTTTT; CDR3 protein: CASSVLSGTANTGELFF
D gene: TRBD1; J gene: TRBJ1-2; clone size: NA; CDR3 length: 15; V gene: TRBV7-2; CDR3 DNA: TGTGCCAGCAGCTTAGTCGACAGGGAAGTCTATGGCTACACCTTC; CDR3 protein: CASSLVDREVYGYTF
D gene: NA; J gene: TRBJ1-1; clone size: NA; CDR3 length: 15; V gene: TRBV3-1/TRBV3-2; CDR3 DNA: TGTGCCAGCAGCCAAAGGGGGGCGGGAGCCAGTGAAGCTTTCTTT; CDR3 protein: CASSQRGAGASEAFF
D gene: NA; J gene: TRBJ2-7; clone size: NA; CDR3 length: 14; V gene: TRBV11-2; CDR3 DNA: TGTGCCAGCAGCGAGACCCCTAGCTCCTACGAGCAGTACTTC; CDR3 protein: CASSETPSSYEQYF
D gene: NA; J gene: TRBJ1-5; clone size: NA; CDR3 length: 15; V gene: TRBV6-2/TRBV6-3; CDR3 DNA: TGTGCCAGCAGTCCCCACGGTCCCCTAAATCAGCCCCAGCATTTT; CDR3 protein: CASSPHGPLNQPQHF
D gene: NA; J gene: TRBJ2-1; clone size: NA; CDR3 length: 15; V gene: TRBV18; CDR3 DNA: TGTGCCAGCTCAGGAGGTCCGAGCTCCTACAATGAGCAGTTCTTC; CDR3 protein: CASSGGPSSYNEQFF